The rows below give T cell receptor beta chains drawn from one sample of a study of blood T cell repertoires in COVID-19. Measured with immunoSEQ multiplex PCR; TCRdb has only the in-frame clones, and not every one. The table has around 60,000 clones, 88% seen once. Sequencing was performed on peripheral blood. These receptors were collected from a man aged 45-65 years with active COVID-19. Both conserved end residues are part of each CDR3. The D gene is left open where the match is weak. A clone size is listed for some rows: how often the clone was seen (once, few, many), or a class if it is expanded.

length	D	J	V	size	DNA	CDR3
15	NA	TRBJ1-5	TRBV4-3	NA	TGCGCCAGCAGCCAAGATCGAGGGGGTACCCAGCCCCAGCATTTT	CASSQDRGGTQPQHF
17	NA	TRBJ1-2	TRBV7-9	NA	TGTGCCAGCAGCGATTACAGGGCAATCCAACCTAACTATGGCTACACCTTC	CASSDYRAIQPNYGYTF
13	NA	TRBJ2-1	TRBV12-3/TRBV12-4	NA	TGTGCCAGCAGTTTAACGGGGTCCAATGAGCAGTTCTTC	CASSLTGSNEQFF
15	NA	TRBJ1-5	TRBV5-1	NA	TGCGCCAGCAGCTTGGAGGTCGGGGGGTCGGGACCCCAGCATTTT	CASSLEVGGSGPQHF
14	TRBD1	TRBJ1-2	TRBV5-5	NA	TGTGCCAGCGGACACAGGGGGGGCGTAAATGGCTACACCTTC	CASGHRGGVNGYTF
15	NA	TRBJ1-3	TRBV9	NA	TGTGCCAGCAGCGTAGGCTACCTCTCTGGAAACACCATATATTTT	CASSVGYLSGNTIYF
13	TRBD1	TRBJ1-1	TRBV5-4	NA	TGTGCCAGCAGCTTGGACCCGACAGGGAAGGCTTTCTTT	CASSLDPTGKAFF
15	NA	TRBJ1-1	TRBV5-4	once	TGTGCCAGCAGCTTGGATTCACAGGGGAACACTGAAGCTTTCTTT	CASSLDSQGNTEAFF
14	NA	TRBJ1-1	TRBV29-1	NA	TGCAGCGTTGGGCCAATCGCTTCGAACACTGAAGCTTTCTTT	CSVGPIASNTEAFF
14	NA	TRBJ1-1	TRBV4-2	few	TGTGCCAGCAGCCAGGACCCCAGAGGGACTGAAGCTTTCTTT	CASSQDPRGTEAFF
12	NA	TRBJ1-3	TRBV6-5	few	TGTGCCAGTTTCGGGGCTGGAAACACCATATATTTT	CASFGAGNTIYF
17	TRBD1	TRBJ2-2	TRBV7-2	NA	TGTGCCAGCAGGAAACCTATGACAGGGGGGCGGGGCGGGGAGCTGTTTTTT	CASRKPMTGGRGGELFF
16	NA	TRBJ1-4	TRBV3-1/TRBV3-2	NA	TGTGCCAGCAGCCAAGGGTTCACAGGCCAGGAGGAAAAACTGTTTTTT	CASSQGFTGQEEKLFF
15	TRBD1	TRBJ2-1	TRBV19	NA	TGTGCCAGTAGTTTCACGGGACAGGGAGACAATGAGCAGTTCTTC	CASSFTGQGDNEQFF
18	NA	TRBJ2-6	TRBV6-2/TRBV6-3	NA	TGTGCCAGCAGTTCTTCAGGGTTTGGTAGCTCTGGGGCCAACGTCCTGACTTTC	CASSSSGFGSSGANVLTF
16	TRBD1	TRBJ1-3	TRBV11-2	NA	TGTGCCAGCAGCGGGGGACAGCTATTCTCTGGAAACACCATATATTTT	CASSGGQLFSGNTIYF
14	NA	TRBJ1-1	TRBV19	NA	TGTGCCACTTATAACGGGGGGGGTAACACTGAAGCTTTCTTT	CATYNGGGNTEAFF
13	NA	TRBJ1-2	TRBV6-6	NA	TGTGCCAGCAGTGACCCTAGTCGGGTGGGCTACACCTTC	CASSDPSRVGYTF
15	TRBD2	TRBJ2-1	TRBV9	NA	TGTGCCAGCAGCGCGACTAGCGGGGGGTACAATGAGCAGTTCTTC	CASSATSGGYNEQFF
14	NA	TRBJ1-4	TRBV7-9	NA	TGTGCCAGCAGCTCCGTGGGTCGAGGGGAAAAACTGTTTTTT	CASSSVGRGEKLFF
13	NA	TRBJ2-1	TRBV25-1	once	TGTGCCAGCAGTGAATTTATTTACAATGAGCAGTTCTTC	CASSEFIYNEQFF
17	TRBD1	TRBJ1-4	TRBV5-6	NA	TGTGCCAGCAGCTTGGCCAAGCGGACAGGGGGCCGGGAAAAACTGTTTTTT	CASSLAKRTGGREKLFF
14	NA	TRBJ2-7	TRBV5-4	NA	TGTGCCAGCAGCTTAAGGGGCAGGGTCTACGAGCAGTACTTC	CASSLRGRVYEQYF
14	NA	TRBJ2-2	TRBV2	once	TGTGCCACCTTGGGGACTCCCGACACCGGGGAGCTGTTTTTT	CATLGTPDTGELFF
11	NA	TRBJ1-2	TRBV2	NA	TGTGCCAGCCTATGGAGGAATGGCTACACCTTC	CASLWRNGYTF
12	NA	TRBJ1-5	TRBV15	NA	TGTGCCACCAGCAGAGAAGCAGGGGCCCAGCATTTT	CATSREAGAQHF
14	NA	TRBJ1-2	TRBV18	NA	TGTGCCAGCTCACCAAGCGGGGGGCTCGATGGCTACACCTTC	CASSPSGGLDGYTF
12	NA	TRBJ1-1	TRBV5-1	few	TGCGCCAGCAGACTTCTGGACACTGAAGCTTTCTTT	CASRLLDTEAFF
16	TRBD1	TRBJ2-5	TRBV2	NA	TGTGCCAGCAGTCGGGGAGTTGGGACAGGGCAAGAGACCCAGTACTTC	CASSRGVGTGQETQYF
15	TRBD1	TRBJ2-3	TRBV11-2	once	TGTGCCAGCAGCTCACTAAAGGGGGCGGGTGGTACGCAGTATTTT	CASSSLKGAGGTQYF
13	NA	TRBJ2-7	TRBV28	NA	TGTGCCAGCAGTGGCGGGGCAGCTTACGAGCAGTACTTC	CASSGGAAYEQYF
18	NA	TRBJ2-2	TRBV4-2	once	TGTGCCAGCAGCCAAGAACTGTCTCGGACAGTAGGAACCGGGGAGCTGTTTTTT	CASSQELSRTVGTGELFF
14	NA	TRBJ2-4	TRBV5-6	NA	TGTGCCAGCAGCACCCGGGTAGCCAAAAACATTCAGTACTTC	CASSTRVAKNIQYF
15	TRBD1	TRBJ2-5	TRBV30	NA	TGTGCCTGGAGTTCGACCGGGACAGGGAAAGAGACCCAGTACTTC	CAWSSTGTGKETQYF
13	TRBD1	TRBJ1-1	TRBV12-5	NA	TGTGCTAGTGCCGAAACAGGGGATGATGAAGCTTTCTTT	CASAETGDDEAFF